These 11 T cell receptor beta chains were sequenced from one sample in a study of T cells in Graves' hyperthyroidism and ophthalmopathy. Regions amplified from RNA transcripts were the TCR beta CDR3 regions. TCR CDR3 underwent first-round RT-PCR with the HTBI primer set. MiXCR, run by TCRdb on the multiplex PCR reads, gives a single entry per CDR3 protein. The sample shows almost 600,000 distinct CDR3 sequences, about half of them seen only once. The specimen sequenced was peripheral blood or thyroid tissue (not recorded which). These TCRs come from a woman aged 18-30 years with Graves' hyperthyroidism.

The chain uses TRBV24-1 and TRBJ2-5; D assignment may be TRBD1 or TRBD2 (5 bases each). Per germline, CDR1 KGHDR and CDR2 SFDVKD. This CDR3 is built from 12 residues. CDR3 loop: CAPQGAKETQYF. The CDR3 region has the DNA TGTGCTCCCCAGGGAGCAAAGGAGACCCAGTACTTC.

The chain combines TRBV7-9 with TRBJ1-6; D is possibly TRBD1 (5 bases). There are 15 residues in the CDR3. Germline V gene sequence: CDR1 SEHNR, CDR2 FQNEAQ (reference sequence). V lost 4 bases, J lost 10 bases, and 17 bases lay in between. In DNA form, the CDR3 reads TGTGCCAGCAGCTATGCCGGGGGAGTAGGGTCACCCCTCCACTTT. Translation gives CASSYAGGVGSPLHF.

This clonotype occurred a few times. The chain links TRBV7-3 to TRBJ2-5; 9 bases are shared with TRBD1. Germline CDR1 reads SGHTA; CDR2 reads FQGTGA. With 1 base clipped from V and 4 bases from J, the junction kept 16 bases outside the gene matches. The CDR3 covers 19 residues. CDR3: CASSLRFGRTGAGRETQYF. The DNA of the CDR3 is TGTGCCAGCAGCTTAAGGTTTGGCAGGACAGGGGCCGGCCGAGAGACCCAGTACTTC.

There are many counts of this clonotype. J is TRBJ1-4 and V is TRBV4-1; the D gene is possibly TRBD1 (6 bases). Trimming removed 6 bases from V and 2 bases from J, with 10 bases in between. The CDR3 has 14 residues. The V gene's germline CDR1 is MGHRA and CDR2 YSYEKL. CDR3 sequence: CASRRTGTNEKLFF. CDR3 nucleotides: TGCGCCAGCAGACGAACAGGGACTAATGAAAAACTGTTTTTT.

The chain links TRBV10-3 to TRBJ2-7; 11 bases line up with TRBD1. The germline gives CDR1 ENHRY, CDR2 SYGVKD. After removal of 0 bases from V and 1 base from J, the junction contained 11 bases not matched to a gene. The CDR3 is made up of 19 amino acids. As DNA, the CDR3 is TGTGCCATCAGTGAGTCGATTTCGGGACAGGGGGGTATGTCCTACGAGCAGTACTTC. It translates to CAISESISGQGGMSYEQYF.

Details on this clonotype: A much larger clone sits a single nucleotide away, making a read error possible. The chain couples TRBV12-5 to TRBJ1-5; TRBD1 is a possible D gene (5 bases). The CDR3 spans 13 residues. The germline V gene has CDR1 LGHNT and CDR2 FRNRAP. The CDR3 here is CGSSLGTRGPQHF. The CDR3 coding sequence is TGTGGCAGCAGTTTAGGGACTCGGGGGCCCCAGCATTTT.

The rearrangement links TRBV6-5 to TRBJ2-7; 12 positions match TRBD2. The J segment lost 4 bases and the V segment lost 0 bases, leaving 4 bases of the junction unmatched. This CDR3 comprises 16 residues. The germline V gene has CDR1 MNHEY and CDR2 SVGAGI. CDR3 nucleotides: TGTGCCAGCAGTTACTCTAGGACTAGCGGGGTTTACGAGCAGTACTTC. Amino acids: CASSYSRTSGVYEQYF.

In this sample, this clonotype turned up once. The limits of the CDR3 on the DNA are not certain, so only TCRdb's listed CDR3 is given. This chain links TRBV7-9 with TRBJ2-2; the tabulated D call, TRBD2, remains unverified against the DNA. The CDR3 length equals 23 residues, ends included. CDR1 and CDR2 from the germline V gene are SEHNR and FQNEAQ (reference sequence). CDR3 amino acids: CASSYSGRDYEQYFGPDTGELFF.

A remark on this clonotype: At one boundary the junction diverges from the germline segment, which might be a read error. The chain combines TRBV7-2 with TRBJ2-7, with D maybe TRBD1 (6 bases). The CDR3 loop spans 13 amino acids. CDR1 and CDR2 from the germline V gene are SGHTA and FQGNSA. CDR3 sequence (DNA): TGTGCCAGCAGCTTAGGGCAGGGGCGACGGTATTTCTTC. It encodes CASSLGQGRRYFF.

The chain uses TRBV2 and TRBJ2-7, with 10 positions matching TRBD2. The CDR3 is 15 residues long. Germline V gene data show CDR1 as SNHLY and CDR2 as FYNNEI. V shed 7 bases and J 7 bases; nucleotides not matched to a gene: 13. CDR3 amino acids: CASTSGRASYNEQYF. In nucleotides, the CDR3 is TGTGCCAGCACGAGCGGGAGGGCCTCCTACAATGAGCAGTACTTC.

The genes are TRBV29-1 and TRBJ1-6, with D tentatively TRBD1 (5 bases). The CDR3 has 16 amino acids. In germline, CDR1 is SQVTM, CDR2 ANQGSEA. Trimming left V 4 bases short and J 0 bases short, with 13 bases between. CDR3 nucleotides: TGCAGCGTTGCCGGGGGAGTTAGCTCCTATAATTCACCCCTCCACTTT. Its protein product is CSVAGGVSSYNSPLHF.